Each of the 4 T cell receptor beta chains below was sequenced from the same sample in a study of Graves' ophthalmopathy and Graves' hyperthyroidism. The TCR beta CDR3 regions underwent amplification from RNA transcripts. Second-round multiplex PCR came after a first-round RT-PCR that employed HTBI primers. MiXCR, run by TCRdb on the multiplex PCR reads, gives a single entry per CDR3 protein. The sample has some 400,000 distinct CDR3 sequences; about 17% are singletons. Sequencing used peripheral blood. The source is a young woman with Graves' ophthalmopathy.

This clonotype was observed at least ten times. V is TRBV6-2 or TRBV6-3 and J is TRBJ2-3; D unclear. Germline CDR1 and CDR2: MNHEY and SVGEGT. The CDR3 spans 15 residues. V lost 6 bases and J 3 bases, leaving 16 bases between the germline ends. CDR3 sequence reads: CASSHLLPRTDTQYF. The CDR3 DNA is TGTGCCAGCAGCCACCTACTACCTCGGACAGATACGCAGTATTTT.

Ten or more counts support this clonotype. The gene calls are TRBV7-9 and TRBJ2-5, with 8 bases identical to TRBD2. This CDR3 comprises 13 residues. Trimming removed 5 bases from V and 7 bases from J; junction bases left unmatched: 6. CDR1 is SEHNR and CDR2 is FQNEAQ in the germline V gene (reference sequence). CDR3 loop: CASSTSGLGTQYF. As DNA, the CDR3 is TGTGCCAGCAGCACTAGCGGCCTGGGGACCCAGTACTTC.

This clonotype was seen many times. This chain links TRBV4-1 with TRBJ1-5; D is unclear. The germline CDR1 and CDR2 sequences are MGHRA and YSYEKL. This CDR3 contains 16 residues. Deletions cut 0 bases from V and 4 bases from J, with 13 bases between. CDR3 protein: CASSQDPGTPNQPQHF. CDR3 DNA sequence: TGCGCCAGCAGCCAAGATCCGGGTACCCCAAATCAGCCCCAGCATTTT.

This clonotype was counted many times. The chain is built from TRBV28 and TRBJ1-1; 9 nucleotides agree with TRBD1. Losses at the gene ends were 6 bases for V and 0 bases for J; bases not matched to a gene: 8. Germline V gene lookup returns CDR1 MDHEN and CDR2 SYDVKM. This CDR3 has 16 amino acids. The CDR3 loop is CASRGQGLLLNTEAFF. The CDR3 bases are TGTGCCAGCAGGGGACAGGGACTGCTTTTGAACACTGAAGCTTTCTTT.